This T cell receptor beta chain originates from a study of neurological immune-mediated disorders (dated by TCRdb to between 2018 and 2020). Study-wide context: The study compared peripheral blood TCR-beta repertoires of HTLV-I-associated myelopathy (HAM/TSP) patients, multiple sclerosis patients and healthy controls using UMI-based sequencing. Longitudinal samples, technical triplicates and paired sorted CD4+ and CD8+ T-cell subsets, alongside PBMC samples, were included among the 106 TCR-beta libraries. The cohort was made up of about 65 subjects, consisting of roughly 15 HAM/TSP patients, around 35 multiple sclerosis patients and around 20 healthy controls. Results and caveats for the whole study, not just this receptor: No identical CDR3 amino acid sequences were shared among expanded clones across subjects, suggesting private TCR-beta repertoires in all groups. TCR clonal expansion was highest in HAM/TSP patients and lowest in MS patients, with MS patients falling below even healthy controls.

cDNA synthesis used template-switch 5'RACE with a primer carrying a 10-nucleotide random unique molecular identifier tagging each TCR transcript. Every sequencing run covered 15-18 subjects and yielded more than 180 million TCR-beta sequences. The RNeasy kit was used for extraction of total RNA. The KAPA Real-time Library Amplification kit was used to amplify TCR-beta VDJ regions with primers for the TCR constant region and the 5'RACE anchor. Sample indexes and Illumina adaptors were added in a first PCR, after which library yield was increased in a second PCR. After Ampure bead purification, the roughly 650 bp TCR product was size-selected on a 2% E-gel SizeSelection system. Library quality was checked on a Bioanalyzer, concentration was measured with Qubit, and libraries were quantified with the Kapa Library Quantification kit before pooling. An Illumina HiSeq 2500 was used to sequence the libraries paired-end at 2 x 150 bp. To increase sequence diversity, 25-30% phiX was spiked into each library pool. In the original analysis: Quality-filtered reads were processed with the UMI-based MiGEC pipeline, which removed over 75% of raw TCR sequences during error correction. IMGT germline references were used for aligning VDJ genes, and each clonotype was defined as a unique CDR3 amino acid sequence together with its V-J genes. Clonal expansion, Shannon diversity and CDR3 relatedness (CalcPairwiseDistances, ClusterSamples) were evaluated with VDJtools, and phylogenetic trees were built with CLCbio workbench. Expanded clones were defined as having at least 8 unique UMIs, based on coefficient-of-variation modelling across technical triplicates. TCRdb reprocessing: public reads trimmed at Q25 with fastp, clones called with MiXCR, in-frame beta chains kept. Identical CDR3 proteins give one entry, which carries the most common genes and DNA. The V and J calls were determined by TCRdb, not by the authors. For this sample the table gives 53,000 or so distinct CDR3 sequences, of which more than 9.5% were detected only once. The top ten constitute roughly 10% of the sample.

From its cysteine to its phenylalanine, the CDR3 spans 15 amino acids. Only CDR3 DNA remains: 45 bases, in frame from the first base. According to the germline V gene (reference sequence), CDR1 reads SGHKS and CDR2 reads YYEKEE. Deletion took 2 bases off V and 1 base off J, with a span of 12 bases between the germline ends. Unsorted PBMC libraries were generated from 2 million PBMCs stored in RNAlater at -80 °C until RNA extraction. Peripheral blood underwent Ficoll-Hypaque density gradient centrifugation to isolate PBMCs, which were then cryopreserved in liquid nitrogen. This clonotype was counted many times. Its antigen target is currently unknown. No much larger clonotype is one base removed from it; base qualities were not supplied.

Sequences were obtained from PBMCs. The receptor was derived from a woman aged 60 to 75 with HTLV-1-associated myelopathy (HAM/TSP). In this chain, TRBV5-5 is recombined with TRBJ1-1; there is no confident call for the D gene. The DNA reads TGTGCCAGCAGCTTAATGATATCGGGGAACACTGAAGCTTTCTTT. Its product reads: CASSLMISGNTEAFF.